The TCR beta chain described here comes from a study of blood T cell repertoires in COVID-19. Study-level information: Acute-phase and convalescent COVID-19 samples originated in the United States, Italy and Spain.

The germline V gene encodes CDR1 MNHEY and CDR2 SVGEGT. V was shortened by 4 bases and J by 5 bases, with 14 bases between the two germline ends. The CDR3 consists of 14 residues. Profiled with immunoSEQ multiplex PCR; TCRdb holds only in-frame clones, not every one. The sample consists of over 100,000 clones, 70% to 90% of them appearing once. V is TRBV6-2 or TRBV6-3 and J is TRBJ1-1; D uncertain. The sequenced sample was peripheral blood. The sequence was collected from a human donor in a cohort sampled during active COVID-19. CDR3 loop: CASSSPGVVTEAFF. Written as DNA, the CDR3 is TGTGCCAGCAGTTCTCCCGGGGTGGTGACTGAAGCTTTCTTT.